This note documents a single T cell receptor (beta chain) sequence. Its antigen is not identified. Only in-frame clones appear in the TCRdb table, and some are missing; sequencing was by immunoSEQ multiplex PCR. The table has approximately 1,000,000 clones, 70% to 85% seen once; the top ten hold 0.7% to 0.95%. The donor cohort consisted entirely of Caucasian adults residing in Nashville, Tennessee. Memory CD4+ cells were the fraction left after CD45RA+ naive selection. The data derive from a study of shared clonotypes between healthy human individuals. This CDR3 has 11 amino acids. V gave up 8 bases and J gave up 10 bases; unmatched junction bases: 10. From germline, CDR1 is DFQATT and CDR2 SNEGSKA (reference sequence). Study outcomes and limitations: Estimated richness was generally greater in naive than memory subsets. For naive CD4 cells, 4% to 5% of clonotypes were shared across a handful of donors.

This clonotype originated in a man aged 18 to 29 in good health. Some clones in this sample may be carry-over from other donors' samples. The sample was memory CD4+ T cells from PBMCs. Sample subset: CD45RA-negative fraction. This chain connects TRBV20-1 to TRBJ2-5, with 7 nucleotides matching TRBD1. The CDR3 DNA reads TGCAGTACCCCCTACCGGGACAGCCAGTACTTC. It specifies CSTPYRDSQYF.